This T cell receptor (beta chain) was sequenced for a study of blood T cells in healthy people across ages. Study-level background: The template switching approach captured approximately one barcoded beta molecule for every two T cells.

V lost 1 base to trimming and J lost 3 bases, with 16 bases between them. This CDR3 has 17 amino acids. Germline loops: CDR1 MGHRA, CDR2 YSYEKL. A sample-barcoded 5' primer and a J-beta primer mix were used in a second PCR of roughly 7 to 11 cycles. From the 5' RACE reads, TCRdb called clonotypes with MiXCR, one entry per CDR3 protein. The table lists approximately 580,000 distinct CDR3 sequences, about 24% of them singletons. This clonotype was counted only a few times. In addition, the sample was reused for a study of T cells of mothers and their children. That source notes: Related pairs of mothers and children showed slightly higher, non-significant overlap versus unrelated pairs.

The sequenced sample was blood. The gene calls are TRBV4-1 and TRBJ1-5; D is unresolved. The receptor was isolated from a boy aged 5-17 years in good health. DNA of the CDR3: TGCGCCAGCAGCCAAGTAATTATAGGGCGAAACAATCAGCCCCAGCATTTT. It encodes CASSQVIIGRNNQPQHF.